This T cell receptor (beta chain) was recovered during a study of low-dose radiotherapy and immunotherapy resistance in tumors. Background on the study: Participants in Cohort 1 were administered 0.5 Gy per fraction at 2-week intervals, to a cumulative dose of 6.5 Gy. Patients received cyclophosphamide 200 mg/m2 intravenously every two weeks, the day before radiation-immunotherapy.

The V and J ends lost 1 base and 2 bases respectively, with 8 bases between them. This CDR3 has 14 residues. Germline V gene data show CDR1 as SGHTA and CDR2 as FQGTGA. Time point denoted: before trial treatment. TCR amplification ran approximately 22 PCR cycles using constant-region and V-primer adapter primers. By in vitro transcription, the isolated mRNA was amplified. TCRdb re-called the reads with MiXCR, one entry per CDR3 protein. The sample lists about 46,000 distinct CDR3 sequences; approximately 12% were seen once. Ten or more counts support this clonotype. This specimen consisted of PBMCs, obtained before treatment. This TCR was recovered from a female donor with ovarian cancer. The chain uses TRBV7-3 and TRBJ1-1, with D hard to call. The CDR3 protein is CASSLSGPNTEAFF. CDR3 coding DNA: TGTGCCAGCAGCTTAAGTGGTCCTAACACTGAAGCTTTCTTT. Supplemented by reference TRBV7-3 and TRBJ1-1, the full variable domain reads GAGVSQTPSNKVTEKGKYVELRCDPISGHTALYWYRQSLGQGPEFLIYFQGTGAADDSGLPNDRFFAVRPEGSVSTLKIQRTERGDSAVYLCASSLSGPNTEAFFGQGTRLTVV.